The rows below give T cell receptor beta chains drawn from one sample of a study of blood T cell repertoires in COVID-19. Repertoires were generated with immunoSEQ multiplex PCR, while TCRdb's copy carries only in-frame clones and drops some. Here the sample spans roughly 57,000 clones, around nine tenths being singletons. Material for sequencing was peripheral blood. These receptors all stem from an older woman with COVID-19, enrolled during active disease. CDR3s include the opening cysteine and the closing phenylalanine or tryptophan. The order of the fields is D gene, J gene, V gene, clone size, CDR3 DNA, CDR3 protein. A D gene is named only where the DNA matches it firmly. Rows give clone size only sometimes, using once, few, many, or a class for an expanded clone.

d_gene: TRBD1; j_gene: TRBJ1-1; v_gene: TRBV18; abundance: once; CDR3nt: TGTGCCAGCTCACCAACGACAGGGACTAACACTGAAGCTTTCTTT; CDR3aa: CASSPTTGTNTEAFF
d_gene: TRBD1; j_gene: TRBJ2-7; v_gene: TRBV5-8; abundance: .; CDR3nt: TGTGCCAGCAGCTTTTGGGGACAGACCTACGAGCAGTACTTC; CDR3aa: CASSFWGQTYEQYF
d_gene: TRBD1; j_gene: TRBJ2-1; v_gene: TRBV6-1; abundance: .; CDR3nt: TGTGCCAGCAGTGACGGACAGGGGCGGAGGAATGAGCAGTTCTTC; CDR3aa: CASSDGQGRRNEQFF
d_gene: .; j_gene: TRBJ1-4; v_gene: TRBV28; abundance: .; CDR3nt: TGTGCCAGCAGGGAGGGCCGAAAACTGTTTTTT; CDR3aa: CASREGRKLFF
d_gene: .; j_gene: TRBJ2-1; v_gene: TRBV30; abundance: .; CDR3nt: TGTGCCTGGACAGGGTTCTCCTACAATGAGCAGTTCTTC; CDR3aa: CAWTGFSYNEQFF
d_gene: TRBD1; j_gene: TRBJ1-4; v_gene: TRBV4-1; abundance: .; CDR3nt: TGCGCCAGCAGTGTATCCGGGACAGGGAATGAAAAACTGTTTTTT; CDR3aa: CASSVSGTGNEKLFF
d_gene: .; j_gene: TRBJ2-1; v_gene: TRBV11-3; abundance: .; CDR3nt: TGTGCCAGCAGCGCAGCTCCCCAGGGTGAGCAGTTCTTC; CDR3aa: CASSAAPQGEQFF
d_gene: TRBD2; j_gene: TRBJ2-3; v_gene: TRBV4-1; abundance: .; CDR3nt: TGCGCCAGCAGCCAAGACGAAATCTTAGGGACTAGGGCAACTAGCACAGATACGCAGTATTTT; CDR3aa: CASSQDEILGTRATSTDTQYF
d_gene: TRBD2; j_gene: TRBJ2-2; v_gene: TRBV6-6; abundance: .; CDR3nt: TGTGCCAGCAGGGGAGGGGACCTTCGGAACACCGGGGAGCTGTTTTTT; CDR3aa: CASRGGDLRNTGELFF
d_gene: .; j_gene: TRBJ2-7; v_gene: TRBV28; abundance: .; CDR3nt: TGTGCCAGCAGTCCTGGGGGGAGATCCTACGAGCAGTACTTC; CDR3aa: CASSPGGRSYEQYF
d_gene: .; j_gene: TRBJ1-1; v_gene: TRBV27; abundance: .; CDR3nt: TGTGCCAGCATGGGGGGAGCGTACACTGAAGCTTTCTTT; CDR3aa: CASMGGAYTEAFF
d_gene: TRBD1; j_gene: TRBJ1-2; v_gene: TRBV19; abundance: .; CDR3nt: TGTGCCAGTAGTGCCAACCCCGGGACAGGGGGCCCCTTCGGGTATGGCTACACCTTC; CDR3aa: CASSANPGTGGPFGYGYTF
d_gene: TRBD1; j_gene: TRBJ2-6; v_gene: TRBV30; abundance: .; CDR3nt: TGTGCCTGGAGTATTCGACGCCGGGACAGGAGATTCTCTGGGGCCAACGTCCTGACTTTC; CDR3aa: CAWSIRRRDRRFSGANVLTF
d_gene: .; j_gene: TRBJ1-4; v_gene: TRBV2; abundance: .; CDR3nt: TGTGCCAGCAAGATAACAGTTAATGAAAAACTGTTTTTT; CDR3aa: CASKITVNEKLFF
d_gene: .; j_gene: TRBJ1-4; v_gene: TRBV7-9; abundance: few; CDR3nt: TGTGCCAGCAGAGGGCAGGGTAATGAAAAACTGTTTTTT; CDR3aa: CASRGQGNEKLFF
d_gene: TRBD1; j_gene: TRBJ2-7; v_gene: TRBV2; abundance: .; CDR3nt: TGTGCCAGCAGTGGGACAGGGAGCGAGCAGTACTTC; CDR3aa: CASSGTGSEQYF
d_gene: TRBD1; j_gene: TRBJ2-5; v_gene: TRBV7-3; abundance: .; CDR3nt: TGTGCCAGCAGCTTAAAGGGACAGGGGTCTCACTTCCAAGAGACCCAGTACTTC; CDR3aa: CASSLKGQGSHFQETQYF
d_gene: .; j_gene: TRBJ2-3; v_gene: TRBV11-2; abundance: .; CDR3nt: TGTGCCAGCAGCGCACTACACACTCAGTATTTT; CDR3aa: CASSALHTQYF
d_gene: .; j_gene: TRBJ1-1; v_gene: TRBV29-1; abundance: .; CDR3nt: TGCAGCGTTGACGGGGTGGCCACTGAAGCTTTCTTT; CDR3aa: CSVDGVATEAFF
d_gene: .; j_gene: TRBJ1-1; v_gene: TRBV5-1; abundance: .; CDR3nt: TGCGCCAGCAGCACGGATGTTACCCGCGGCACTGAAGCTTTCTTT; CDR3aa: CASSTDVTRGTEAFF
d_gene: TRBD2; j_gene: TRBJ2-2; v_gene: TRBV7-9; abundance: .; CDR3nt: TGTGCCAGCAGGGAGGACCCGGGACTACCCACCGGGGAGCTGTTTTTT; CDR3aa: CASREDPGLPTGELFF
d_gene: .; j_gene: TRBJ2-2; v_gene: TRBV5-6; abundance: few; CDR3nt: TGTGCCAGCAGCTACCAGTCCACCGGGGAGCTGTTTTTT; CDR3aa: CASSYQSTGELFF
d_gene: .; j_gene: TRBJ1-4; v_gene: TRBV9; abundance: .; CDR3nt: TGTGCCAGCAGCGTAGGACCCGGGGGGAGTCCACTGTTTTTT; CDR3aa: CASSVGPGGSPLFF
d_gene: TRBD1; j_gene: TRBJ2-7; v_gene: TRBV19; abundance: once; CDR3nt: TGTGCCAGTAGCCAAAAGCTACAGGGGAGCCACGAGCAGTACTTC; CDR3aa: CASSQKLQGSHEQYF
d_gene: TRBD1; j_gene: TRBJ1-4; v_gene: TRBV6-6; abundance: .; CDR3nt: TGTGCCAGCAGTTTCCGGACAGGGTTTAATGAAAAACTGTTTTTT; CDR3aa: CASSFRTGFNEKLFF
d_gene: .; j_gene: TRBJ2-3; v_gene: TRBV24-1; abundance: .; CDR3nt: TGTGCCACCAGTGATACCAGGGTCCTCAACACAGATACGCAGTATTTT; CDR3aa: CATSDTRVLNTDTQYF
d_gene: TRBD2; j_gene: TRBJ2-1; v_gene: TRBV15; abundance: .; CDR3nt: TGTGCCACCGGTGGCGGGAGAGCGAATGAGCAGTTCTTC; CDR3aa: CATGGGRANEQFF
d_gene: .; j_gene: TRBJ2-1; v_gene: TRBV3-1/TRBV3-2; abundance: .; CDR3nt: TGTGCCAGCAGCCAATTTGACAGGCCCCCTTACAATGAGCAGTTCTTC; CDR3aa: CASSQFDRPPYNEQFF
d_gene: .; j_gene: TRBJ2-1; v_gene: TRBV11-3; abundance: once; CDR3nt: TGTGCCAGCAGCTCAGGACTCTCCTACAATGAGCAGTTCTTC; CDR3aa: CASSSGLSYNEQFF
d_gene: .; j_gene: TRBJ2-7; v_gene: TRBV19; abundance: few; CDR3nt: TGTGCCAGTGGCCGGGGGTCCTACGAGCAGTACTTC; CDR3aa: CASGRGSYEQYF
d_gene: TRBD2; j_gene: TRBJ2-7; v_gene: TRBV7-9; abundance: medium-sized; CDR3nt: TGTGCCAGCAGCTTAGTAGGGCTAGCGGGACCCTACGAGCAGTACTTC; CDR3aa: CASSLVGLAGPYEQYF
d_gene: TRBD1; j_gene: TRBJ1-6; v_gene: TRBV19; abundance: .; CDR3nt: TGTGCCAGCGGGACAGTGCAGAATTCACCCCTCCACTTT; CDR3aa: CASGTVQNSPLHF
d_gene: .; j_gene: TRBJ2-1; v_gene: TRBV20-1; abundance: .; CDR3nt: TGCAGTGCTAGTAAACAACCCTACAATGAGCAGTTCTTC; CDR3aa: CSASKQPYNEQFF
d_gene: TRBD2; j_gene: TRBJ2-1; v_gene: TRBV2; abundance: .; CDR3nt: TGTGCCAGCAGTGAAGACGGGAGGGGATACAATGAGCAGTTCTTC; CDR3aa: CASSEDGRGYNEQFF
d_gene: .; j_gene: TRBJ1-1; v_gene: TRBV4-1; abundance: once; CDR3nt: TGCGCCAGCAGCCAAGATCACGGGAACACTGAAGCTTTCTTT; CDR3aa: CASSQDHGNTEAFF
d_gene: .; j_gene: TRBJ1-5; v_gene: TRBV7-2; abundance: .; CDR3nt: TGTGCCAGCAGCTCGCAGGGTTCTCAGCCCCAGCATTTT; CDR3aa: CASSSQGSQPQHF
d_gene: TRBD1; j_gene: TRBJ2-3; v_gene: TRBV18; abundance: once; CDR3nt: TGTGCCAGCTCACCAGTGGGGACAGTGTCCACAGATACGCAGTATTTT; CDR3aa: CASSPVGTVSTDTQYF
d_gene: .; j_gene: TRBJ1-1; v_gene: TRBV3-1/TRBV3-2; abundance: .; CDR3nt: TGTGCCAGCAGCCAGACTTTGAACACTGAAGCTTTCTTT; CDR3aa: CASSQTLNTEAFF
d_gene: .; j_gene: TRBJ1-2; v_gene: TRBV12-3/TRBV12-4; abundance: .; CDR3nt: TGTGCCACGGGTCAGAACTATGGCTACACCTTC; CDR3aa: CATGQNYGYTF